This T cell receptor (beta chain) came from a study of technical replicates of blood from a few donors. The CDR3 has 16 residues. Some clones are missing from TCRdb's copy, which holds only in-frame ones; the method was immunoSEQ multiplex PCR. This repertoire shows 62,000 or so clones, 87% found once; its top ten account for about 5.2%. Sequencing input: PBMCs. The J gene is TRBJ2-5, the V gene TRBV12-2; the table calls TRBD1, which could not be checked here. TRBV12-2 is noted as a pseudogene. This receptor was taken from a human donor in good health. Some clones in this sample may be carry-over from other donors' samples. This chain's CDR3 is CASRSKNGQKEETQYF. CDR3 DNA: TGTGCAAGTCGCTCAAAAAACGGACAGAAGGAAGAGACCCAGTACTTC.